The next 20 T cell receptor beta chains were all read from a single sample in a study of monozygotic twins with inflammatory bowel disease. TCRdb reprocessed the 5' RACE reads and keeps a single row for each CDR3 protein, giving no DNA. The sample holds roughly 330,000 distinct CDR3 sequences. Sequencing was done on a sample of blood. The receptors were sampled from a human donor with ulcerative colitis or Crohn's disease, or a healthy co-twin of an affected twin (not recorded which).

The rearrangement links TRBV7-2 to TRBJ2-2; absent DNA, TCRdb's TRBD2 call cannot be checked. The CDR3 loop spans 15 amino acids. Germline V lookup: CDR1 SGHTA, CDR2 FQGNSA. Here the CDR3 reads CASSPYSASGGELFF.

The gene calls are TRBV12-3 or TRBV12-4 and TRBJ1-6; the TCRdb D gene call, TRBD1, has no DNA to confirm it. The length of the CDR3 is 19 residues. The CDR3 region is CASSLERTASDPFNSPLHF.

The J gene is TRBJ2-1, the V gene TRBV4-1; TCRdb selects TRBD2, and the lack of DNA leaves this call unchecked. The CDR3 length is 15 residues. Looked up from germline, CDR1 is MGHRA and CDR2 is YSYEKL. This CDR3 reads CASSQEIAEYNEQFF.

The J gene is TRBJ2-7, the V gene TRBV20-1. The V gene's germline CDR1 is DFQATT and CDR2 SNEGSKA (reference sequence). The CDR3 has 14 amino acids. The CDR3 reads CSARMRLKGYEQYF.

The genes are TRBV6-6 and TRBJ1-1; the TCRdb D gene call, TRBD1, has no DNA to confirm it. There are 14 residues in the CDR3. From germline, CDR1 is MNHNY and CDR2 SVGAGI (reference sequence). This chain's CDR3 is CASSYGQGSTEAFF.

V is TRBV5-1 and J is TRBJ2-1; TCRdb's D gene call, TRBD1, goes unchecked for lack of DNA. Germline CDR1 SGHRS, CDR2 YFSETQ. The CDR3 covers 15 residues. The CDR3 sequence: CASSLRTQGANEQFF.

The V gene is TRBV7-2, the J gene TRBJ1-6. CDR3 length: 16 amino acids. The germline CDR1 and CDR2 sequences are SGHTA and FQGNSA. The CDR3 sequence is CASSPRQGAYNSPLHF.

The chain couples TRBV25-1 to TRBJ2-3; lacking DNA, the TRBD1 call made by TCRdb goes unchecked. Germline CDR1 reads MGHDK; CDR2 reads SYGVNS. The CDR3 totals 14 residues. The CDR3 reads CASSEFGGASTQYF.

This chain uses TRBV7-9 with TRBJ2-5; absent DNA, TCRdb's TRBD1 call cannot be checked. CDR3 length: 15 amino acids. Germline V gene data show CDR1 as SEHNR and CDR2 as FQNEAQ (reference sequence). The CDR3 is CASSAGTAPQETQYF.

The gene calls are TRBV28 and TRBJ2-5; TCRdb gives TRBD2 as the D gene, but with no DNA this cannot be confirmed. In germline, CDR1 is MDHEN, CDR2 SYDVKM. There are 14 residues in the CDR3. The CDR3 here is CASSYRGYQETQYF.

This chain links TRBV4-3 with TRBJ2-5; TCRdb lists TRBD1, though no DNA is available to test this call. The CDR3 is 14 amino acids. Germline-derived CDR1 and CDR2 are LGHNA and YSLEER. The CDR3 sequence: CASSQTGSAETQYF.

The rearrangement uses TRBV29-1 and TRBJ2-2. CDR1 SQVTM and CDR2 ANQGSEA come from the germline V gene. This CDR3 spans 12 amino acids. CDR3 sequence: CSFQDTTGELFF.

The chain employs TRBV20-1 and TRBJ2-7; TCRdb designates TRBD1, a call that cannot be tested without DNA. The V gene's germline CDR1 is DFQATT and CDR2 SNEGSKA (reference sequence). CDR3 length: 14 residues. The CDR3 spells CSARDRYRVYEQYF.

This chain connects TRBV5-5 to TRBJ1-4; the TCRdb call, TRBD1, lacks DNA for checking. CDR1 and CDR2 from the germline V gene are SGHKS and YYEKEE (reference sequence). This CDR3 is built from 15 residues. CDR3 residues: CASSAQGGRNEKLFF.

The chain employs TRBV24-1 and TRBJ2-1; TCRdb's D call, TRBD1, is unchecked because there is no DNA. The CDR3 has 13 amino acids. Per germline, CDR1 KGHDR and CDR2 SFDVKD. This CDR3 is CATSDLGVGEQFF.

This chain joins TRBV6-5 and TRBJ1-5. This CDR3 is 13 amino acids long. Germline CDR1 and CDR2: MNHEY and SVGAGI. CDR3 region: CASSYGGHQPQHF.

The J gene is TRBJ2-2, the V gene TRBV6-2 or TRBV6-3. This CDR3 is built from 14 residues. Germline assignment: CDR1 MNHEY and CDR2 SVGEGT. The CDR3 loop reads CASSYDTPTGELFF.

The gene calls are TRBV20-1 and TRBJ1-6; the TCRdb D gene call, TRBD1, has no DNA to confirm it. CDR3 length equals 17 residues. Germline loops: CDR1 DFQATT, CDR2 SNEGSKA (reference sequence). CDR3 sequence: CSAGPSAWTGGNSPLHF.

J is TRBJ1-2 and V is TRBV15; no DNA is available, so the TRBD1 call from TCRdb remains unchecked. The CDR3 loop spans 14 amino acids. Looked up from germline, CDR1 is LNHNV and CDR2 is YYDKDF (reference sequence). The CDR3 loop is CATSSLRGVGGYTF.

The chain employs TRBV9 and TRBJ2-3; TCRdb gives TRBD2 as the D gene, but with no DNA this cannot be confirmed. The CDR3 has 15 amino acids. Germline lookup yields CDR1 SGDLS and CDR2 YYNGEE. CDR3 in amino acids: CASSSFCGEGDTQYF.